Below are 25 T cell receptor beta chains sequenced from a single sample in a study of cytomegalovirus exposure and HLA in healthy donors (dated by TCRdb to 2015 to 2018). Receptor amplification or capture employed the immunoSEQ multiplex PCR assay. For the multiplex PCR, a mixture combining 60 forward primers for TCR Vbeta segments and 13 reverse primers for TCR Jbeta segments was used. The immuneACCESS repertoire file appears here via TCRdb, limited to in-frame rearrangements. These files lack a portion of the clones; in checked studies, under half of the deficit traces to unresolved V genes, and the cause of the others is not known. The sample table contains 120,000 to 150,000 clones; only one count was recorded for approximately 80% of them. 5.1% of the sample lies in the top ten. Sequenced sample: PBMCs. These TCRs come from a male donor in good health and CMV-seronegative.

The chain couples TRBV5-1 to TRBJ2-5; the D gene is possibly TRBD2 (5 bases). Germline V gene data show CDR1 as SGHRS and CDR2 as YFSETQ. Trimming pared 0 bases from V and 4 bases from J, leaving 13 bases between. The CDR3 totals 15 residues. The CDR3 sequence is CASSLAGVVGETQYF. CDR3 DNA: TGCGCCAGCAGCTTGGCCGGGGTAGTAGGAGAGACCCAGTACTTC.

In its sample, this clone was seen a few times. J is TRBJ1-3 and V is TRBV9, with TRBD1 matching 9 bases. The germline gives CDR1 SGDLS, CDR2 YYNGEE. The CDR3 extends over 15 amino acids. Trimming cost V 4 bases and J 7 bases; bases outside gene matches: 9. CDR3 protein: CASSPGQGRYNTIYF. CDR3 coding DNA: TGTGCCAGCAGCCCGGGACAGGGTCGATACAACACCATATATTTT.

J is TRBJ1-2 and V is TRBV5-1; perhaps TRBD1 as D (6 bases). The V gene's germline CDR1 is SGHRS and CDR2 YFSETQ. V lost 4 bases and J lost 8, with 18 bases in between. The CDR3 totals 14 residues. The CDR3 bases are TGCGCCAGCAGCCCTCGTGAGGCCAGGGGCGGCTACACCTTC. This gives the protein CASSPREARGGYTF. Drawing the rest from reference TRBV5-1 and TRBJ1-2, the complete variable domain is KAGVTQTPRYLIKTRGQQVTLSCSPISGHRSVSWYQQTPGQGLQFLFEYFSETQRNKGNFPGRFSGRQFSNSRSEMNVSTLELGDSALYLCASSPREARGGYTFGSGTRLTVV.

V gene TRBV2 combines with J gene TRBJ1-2; tentatively, D is TRBD1 (5 bases). Between the trimmed V and J ends, which lost 7 bases and 6 bases, there was a span of 15 bases. There are 13 residues in the CDR3. The germline CDR1 and CDR2 sequences are SNHLY and FYNNEI. CDR3 nucleotide sequence: TGTGCCAGCACCCTCGGTCGGGGGGATGGCTACACCTTC. Translating gives CASTLGRGDGYTF.

The rearrangement uses TRBV19 and TRBJ2-3; 8 nucleotides line up with TRBD1. The V and J ends lost 3 bases and 1 base, in that order; junction bases with no gene match: 3. The CDR3 runs to 15 residues. Germline CDR1 reads LNHDA; CDR2 reads SQIVND (reference sequence). CDR3 coding DNA: TGTGCCAGTAGTATCTCGGGACAGGGCACAGATACGCAGTATTTT. The encoded protein is CASSISGQGTDTQYF.

The rearrangement uses TRBV7-8 and TRBJ1-3; 8 bases fit TRBD1. Germline CDR1 SGHVS, CDR2 FQNEAQ. This CDR3 has 15 amino acids. After removal of 5 bases from V and 0 bases from J, the junction contained 3 bases not matched to a gene. Here the CDR3 reads CASSIDRGSGNTIYF. The CDR3 DNA is TGTGCCAGCAGCATTGACAGGGGCTCTGGAAACACCATATATTTT.

In regard to this clone: The same CDR3 can be traced to other DNA sequences in this sample. The CDR3 region is CASSLVGTGEETQYF. The CDR3 nucleotides read TGCGCCAGCAGCTTGGTTGGGACAGGGGAAGAGACCCAGTACTTC. V gene TRBV5-1 combines with J gene TRBJ2-5, with 10 bases that match TRBD1. J gave up 3 bases and V 0 bases, and 2 bases lay outside the gene matches. The V gene's germline CDR1 is SGHRS and CDR2 YFSETQ. The CDR3 runs to 15 residues. Full variable domain (remainder filled in from reference TRBV5-1 and TRBJ2-5): KAGVTQTPRYLIKTRGQQVTLSCSPISGHRSVSWYQQTPGQGLQFLFEYFSETQRNKGNFPGRFSGRQFSNSRSEMNVSTLELGDSALYLCASSLVGTGEETQYFGPGTRLLVL.

This clone was seen only once. V and J are TRBV10-3 and TRBJ1-2; 7 nucleotides match TRBD1. This CDR3 comprises 13 residues. V lost 2 bases, J lost 6 bases, and 3 bases stayed unmatched. In germline, CDR1 is ENHRY, CDR2 SYGVKD. CDR3 nucleotides: TGTGCCATCAGTGAGGAGGGGGCGCATGGCTACACCTTC. Translated, it gives CAISEEGAHGYTF.

The V call is TRBV5-1, the J call TRBJ2-3; tentative D call: TRBD2 (7 bases). Deletions cut 0 bases from V and 4 bases from J, with 12 bases between. CDR3 length equals 15 residues. Germline CDR1 is SGHRS and CDR2 is YFSETQ. CDR3 in DNA: TGCGCCAGCAGCTTGGTGGGGGGGCCTGCAGATACGCAGTATTTT. Translation gives CASSLVGGPADTQYF.

The V call is TRBV5-5, the J call TRBJ1-6, with TRBD1 as a possible D gene (5 bases). CDR3 length: 16 residues. With 0 bases removed from V and 9 bases from J, the gap between germline ends came to 16 bases. CDR1 SGHKS and CDR2 YYEKEE come from the germline V gene (reference sequence). Here the CDR3 reads CASSLGLGGIGSPLHF. As DNA, the CDR3 is TGTGCCAGCAGCTTGGGCTTGGGGGGGATTGGTTCACCCCTCCACTTT.

The CDR3 sequence: CASSSQGASGELFF. The CDR3 coding sequence is TGTGCCAGCAGCTCCCAGGGGGCGTCCGGGGAGCTGTTTTTT. J is TRBJ2-2 and V is TRBV7-9; 8 bases fit TRBD1. The CDR3 loop spans 14 amino acids. V dropped 4 bases and J dropped 6; count of bases not matched to a gene: 4. Looked up from germline, CDR1 is SEHNR and CDR2 is FQNEAQ (reference sequence).

Regarding this clone: Compared with germline, one end of the junction differs, possibly owing to a read error. The rearrangement uses TRBV2 and TRBJ2-1; either TRBD1 or TRBD2 may fit D (5 bases each). Germline CDR1 SNHLY, CDR2 FYNNEI. CDR3 length equals 14 residues. The CDR3 bases are TGTGCCAGCAGGGAAGACAGCCCGGGGAATGAGCAGTTCTTC. It specifies CASREDSPGNEQFF.

The chain couples TRBV10-3 to TRBJ1-3, with no clear D. There are 14 residues in the CDR3. Germline V gene lookup returns CDR1 ENHRY and CDR2 SYGVKD. Trimming removed 0 bases from V and 8 bases from J, with 11 bases in between. This CDR3 is CAISESTRWDTIYF. CDR3 nucleotide sequence: TGTGCCATCAGTGAGTCGACTCGGTGGGACACCATATATTTT.

The J gene is TRBJ1-2, the V gene TRBV28; the D gene is possibly TRBD1 (6 bases). V dropped 3 bases and J dropped 6 bases, with 14 bases sitting between them. This CDR3 has 14 residues. From germline, CDR1 is MDHEN and CDR2 SYDVKM. The CDR3 spells CASSFGTPPHGYTF. CDR3 in DNA: TGTGCCAGCAGTTTTGGGACACCGCCTCATGGCTACACCTTC.

This clone was detected a few times. The rearrangement joins TRBV5-1 to TRBJ2-1, with 8 bases that match TRBD1. Germline values: CDR1 SGHRS, CDR2 YFSETQ. Germline trimming cut 4 bases from V and 5 bases from J; bases unmatched to any gene: 5. This CDR3 contains 14 residues. CDR3 protein: CASSRMDRDNEQFF. In nucleotides, the CDR3 is TGCGCCAGCAGCCGGATGGACAGGGACAATGAGCAGTTCTTC.

The chain combines TRBV6-4 with TRBJ1-6; 8 bases are shared with TRBD1. Germline lookup yields CDR1 MRHNA and CDR2 SNTAGT. There are 14 residues in the CDR3. Trimming cost V 4 bases and J 9 bases; bases outside gene matches: 5. The CDR3 region has the DNA TGTGCCAGCAGTGCTTCGGACAGGGCTTCACCCCTCCACTTT. Encoded protein: CASSASDRASPLHF.

The rearrangement uses TRBV6-1 and TRBJ1-2; tentatively, D is TRBD1 (6 bases). From germline, CDR1 is MNHNS and CDR2 SASEGT. Trimming stripped 7 bases from V and 0 bases from J, with 12 bases between. The CDR3 is made up of 14 amino acids. This CDR3 reads CASTGVDANYGYTF. For the CDR3, the DNA is TGTGCCAGCACAGGGGTTGATGCTAACTATGGCTACACCTTC.

The chain joins TRBV7-2 to TRBJ1-5, with a possible D match to TRBD1 (6 bases). The CDR3 sequence is 13 residues long. Germline lookup yields CDR1 SGHTA and CDR2 FQGNSA. V lost 3 bases and J 7 bases, leaving 10 bases between the germline ends. CDR3 sequence reads: CASSFYRDQPQHF. The CDR3 bases are TGTGCCAGCAGCTTTTACAGGGACCAGCCCCAGCATTTT. Based on the CDR3 plus reference TRBV7-2 and TRBJ1-5, the full variable domain is GAGVSQSPSNKVTEKGKDVELRCDPISGHTALYWYRQSLGQGLEFLIYFQGNSAPDKSGLPSDRFSAERTGGSVSTLTIQRTQQEDSAVYLCASSFYRDQPQHFGDGTRLSIL.

This clone was recorded a few times. The genes are TRBV7-2 and TRBJ2-5; 11 nucleotides match TRBD2. CDR3 length: 15 residues. The ends lost 6 bases at V and 5 bases at J; junction bases unmatched: 8. Germline V gene data show CDR1 as SGHTA and CDR2 as FQGNSA. CDR3: CASSSLAGGYETQYF. The DNA of the CDR3 is TGTGCCAGCAGTTCTCTAGCGGGGGGCTATGAGACCCAGTACTTC.

CDR3 residues: CASSFQMTAQETQYF. CDR3 coding DNA: TGCGCCAGCAGCTTCCAGATGACAGCTCAAGAGACCCAGTACTTC. The rearrangement uses TRBV5-1 and TRBJ2-5; TRBD1 might be the D (5 bases). Deletions cut 2 bases from V and 2 bases from J, with 13 bases between. CDR1 is SGHRS and CDR2 is YFSETQ in the germline V gene. The CDR3 has 15 residues. Complete variable domain (other parts from reference TRBV5-1 and TRBJ2-5): KAGVTQTPRYLIKTRGQQVTLSCSPISGHRSVSWYQQTPGQGLQFLFEYFSETQRNKGNFPGRFSGRQFSNSRSEMNVSTLELGDSALYLCASSFQMTAQETQYFGPGTRLLVL.

The CDR3 region has the DNA TGCGCCAGCAGCCGGTTAGGACAGGGGGGGCAGTTCTTC. Translating it yields CASSRLGQGGQFF. The chain couples TRBV4-1 to TRBJ2-1; 10 nucleotides line up with TRBD1. The CDR3 has 13 residues. CDR1 and CDR2 from the germline V gene are MGHRA and YSYEKL. Trimming cost V 4 bases and J 12 bases; bases outside gene matches: 6.

This chain joins TRBV9 and TRBJ2-3; weak D call: TRBD2 (6 bases). This CDR3 has 16 amino acids. Trimming removed 0 bases from V and 6 bases from J, with 17 bases in between. Germline V lookup: CDR1 SGDLS, CDR2 YYNGEE. In DNA form, the CDR3 reads TGTGCCAGCAGCGTAGTCCCCACTGGGGGGATGGATACGCAGTATTTT. Translation: CASSVVPTGGMDTQYF. Variable domain in full (rest from reference TRBV9 and TRBJ2-3): DSGVTQTPKHLITATGQRVTLRCSPRSGDLSVYWYQQSLDQGLQFLIQYYNGEERAKGNILERFSAQQFPDLHSELNLSSLELGDSALYFCASSVVPTGGMDTQYFGPGTRLTVL.

The genes are TRBV7-2 and TRBJ2-5; 9 bases are a match to TRBD2. In germline, CDR1 is SGHTA, CDR2 FQGNSA. The CDR3 has 15 residues. Germline trimming cut 3 bases from V and 3 bases from J; bases unmatched to any gene: 5. The CDR3 DNA reads TGTGCCAGCAGCTTCTATGCGGGGGGGGAAGAGACCCAGTACTTC. Translated: CASSFYAGGEETQYF.

The chain employs TRBV7-2 and TRBJ2-5, with TRBD2 matching 7 bases. V gave up 4 bases and J gave up 9 bases; unmatched junction bases: 5. CDR1 and CDR2 (germline): SGHTA, FQGNSA. The CDR3 has 12 amino acids. CDR3 nucleotides: TGTGCCAGCAGCTGGAGCGGGGCGGCCCAGTACTTC. Translated, it gives CASSWSGAAQYF.

V is TRBV7-3 and J is TRBJ2-1; D is perhaps TRBD1 (6 bases). CDR3 length: 15 amino acids. Trimming cost V 3 bases and J 4 bases, with 13 bases left between them. Germline-derived CDR1 and CDR2 are SGHTA and FQGTGA. In DNA, the CDR3 is TGTGCCAGCAGCTTGGGTAGGACAGTTTACAATGAGCAGTTCTTC. It translates to CASSLGRTVYNEQFF.